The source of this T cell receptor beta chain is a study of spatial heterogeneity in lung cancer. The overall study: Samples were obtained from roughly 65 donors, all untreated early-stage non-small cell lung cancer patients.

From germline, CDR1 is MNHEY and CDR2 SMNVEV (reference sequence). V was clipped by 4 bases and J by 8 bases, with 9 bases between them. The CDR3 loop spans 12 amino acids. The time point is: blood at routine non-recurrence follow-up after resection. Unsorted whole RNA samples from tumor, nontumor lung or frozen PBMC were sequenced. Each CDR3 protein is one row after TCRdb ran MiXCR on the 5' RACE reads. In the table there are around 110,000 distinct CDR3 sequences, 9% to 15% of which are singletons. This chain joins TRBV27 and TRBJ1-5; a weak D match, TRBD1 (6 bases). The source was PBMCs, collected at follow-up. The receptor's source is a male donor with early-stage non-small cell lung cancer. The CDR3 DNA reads TGTGCCAGCAGTTCCAGGGGAGAGCCCCAGCATTTT. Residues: CASSSRGEPQHF.